Listed here are 23 T cell receptor beta chains from one sample, sequenced in a study of vaccination and CD4 T cells after COVID-19. Treatment noted: 10-day PBMC culture with coronavirus spike peptide pools or control peptides (ViraFEST assay). These receptors lack a known antigen. Sequence data for DNA of cultured CD4+ T cells were generated by the Oncomine TCR Beta short-read assay. Each CDR3 protein gets one entry after TCRdb re-called the PCR reads with MiXCR. This table holds nearly 15,000 distinct CDR3 sequences, 75% to 80% found once. The input for sequencing was CD4+ T cells from blood, cultured in vitro, taken after SARS-CoV-2 vaccination. The receptors were gathered from a human donor who received a COVID-19 vaccine.

V is TRBV30 and J is TRBJ2-3; maybe TRBD2 (5 bases). The CDR3 is 11 residues long. CDR1 and CDR2 (germline): GTSNPN, SVGIG (reference sequence). Trimming removed 2 bases from V and 8 bases from J, with 8 bases in between. In DNA, the CDR3 is TGTGCCTGGAGTAGCGGACGTACGCAGTATTTT. The encoded protein is CAWSSGRTQYF.

The sample holds a few counts of this clonotype. This chain joins TRBV4-1 and TRBJ1-1, with 7 bases that match TRBD1. There are 15 residues in the CDR3. Germline V gives CDR1 MGHRA, CDR2 YSYEKL. V dropped 0 bases and J dropped 10; count of bases not matched to a gene: 11. CDR3 amino acids: CASSQDEYRQGSAFF. CDR3 nucleotide sequence: TGCGCCAGCAGCCAAGATGAGTACCGACAGGGATCAGCTTTCTTT.

The chain links TRBV19 to TRBJ1-1; D gene unclear. Trimming removed 3 bases at V and 10 bases at J, with 18 bases between. This CDR3 is built from 14 residues. The V gene's germline CDR1 is LNHDA and CDR2 SQIVND (reference sequence). The CDR3 here is CASSIHSRAEGAFF. The CDR3 region has the DNA TGTGCCAGTAGTATCCATAGCCGGGCGGAGGGAGCTTTCTTT.

This clonotype was seen a handful of times. The gene calls are TRBV6-5 and TRBJ1-1, with a weak D call TRBD1 (5 bases). Trimming left V 4 bases short and J 10 bases short, with 13 bases between. The CDR3 has 12 amino acids. The germline gives CDR1 MNHEY, CDR2 SVGAGI. The chain's CDR3 is CASSSPGVPAFF. CDR3 DNA: TGTGCCAGCAGTTCCCCGGGGGTGCCAGCTTTCTTT.

Within the sample, this clonotype is medium-sized (0.01 to 0.1%). The V call is TRBV19, the J call TRBJ1-3; weak D call: TRBD1 (6 bases). Germline CDR1 reads LNHDA; CDR2 reads SQIVND (reference sequence). The CDR3 extends over 16 amino acids. The germline V and J ends were trimmed by 4 bases and 1 base, with 14 bases remaining between them. CDR3 protein: CASSTQGYRSGNTIYF. As DNA, the CDR3 is TGTGCCAGTAGTACACAGGGATACCGTTCTGGAAACACCATATATTTT.

The count of this clonotype is one. The rearrangement links TRBV6-1 to TRBJ2-5, with D possibly matching TRBD1 (5 bases). The CDR3 contains 19 residues. Deletions cut 2 bases from V and 5 bases from J, with 27 bases between. CDR1 and CDR2 (germline): MNHNS, SASEGT. CDR3 residues: CASSEFVSPGPSRQETQYF. The CDR3 coding sequence is TGTGCCAGCAGTGAATTTGTGTCCCCCGGACCGTCGAGACAGGAGACCCAGTACTTC.

This clonotype was seen a single time. The chain employs TRBV6-2 or TRBV6-3 and TRBJ2-5, with 12 bases aligning to TRBD2. In germline, CDR1 is MNHEY, CDR2 SVGEGT. CDR3 length: 18 amino acids. The trim removed 2 bases at V and 5 bases at J, leaving 12 bases unmatched. The CDR3 nucleotides read TGTGCCAGCAGTTACAGTCTAACTAGCGGGGGGTTCGGTGAGACCCAGTACTTC. It encodes CASSYSLTSGGFGETQYF.

V is TRBV7-8 and J is TRBJ1-1, with D perhaps matching TRBD1 (5 bases). Between the trimmed V and J ends, which lost 3 bases and 1 base, there was a span of 12 bases. This CDR3 comprises 15 residues. CDR1 and CDR2 from the germline V gene are SGHVS and FQNEAQ. The CDR3 protein is CASSFAHRSNTEAFF. The CDR3 nucleotides read TGTGCCAGCAGCTTCGCCCACAGGTCGAACACTGAAGCTTTCTTT.

The rearrangement links TRBV7-6 to TRBJ2-3; D unclear. The germline V gene has CDR1 SGHVS and CDR2 FNYEAQ. V gave up 2 bases and J gave up 2 bases, with 8 bases separating them. The CDR3 runs to 14 residues. CDR3 coding DNA: TGTGCCAGCAGCTTATCACAAACCACAGATACGCAGTATTTT. Amino acids: CASSLSQTTDTQYF.

The genes are TRBV2 and TRBJ1-1; 7 bases fit TRBD1. V shed 11 bases, J shed 3 bases, and the junction held 6 bases outside the gene matches. The length of the CDR3 is 12 residues. Germline V gene sequence: CDR1 SNHLY, CDR2 FYNNEI. Here the CDR3 DNA reads TGTGCCGGCACAGGGGAACACACTGAAGCTTTCTTT. Translating gives CAGTGEHTEAFF.

The chain carries TRBV12-3 or TRBV12-4 and TRBJ1-5; 11 nucleotides match TRBD1. The ends lost 1 base at V and 6 bases at J; junction bases unmatched: 5. The length of the CDR3 is 16 residues. The CDR3 DNA reads TGTGCCAGCAGTTTAGGAGGGACAGGGGGTTCTCAGCCCCAGCATTTT. Its protein is CASSLGGTGGSQPQHF.

The rearrangement uses TRBV12-3 or TRBV12-4 and TRBJ1-2; no definite D call. V gave up 0 bases and J gave up 3 bases, with 20 bases separating them. The CDR3 extends over 18 amino acids. The CDR3 spells CASSLARLPSVLYYGYTF. In nucleotides, the CDR3 is TGTGCCAGCAGTTTAGCTCGGCTCCCCAGTGTCCTCTACTATGGCTACACCTTC.

In its sample, this clonotype was seen a few times. J is TRBJ2-1 and V is TRBV20-1; the D call may be TRBD1 or TRBD2 (5 bases each). The ends were cut back, 1 base at V and 7 bases at J, with 14 bases in the middle. The CDR3 contains 14 residues. Germline lookup yields CDR1 DFQATT and CDR2 SNEGSKA (reference sequence). The CDR3 region is CSARGPPGGNEQFF. The CDR3 DNA is TGCAGTGCTAGAGGACCCCCTGGGGGAAATGAGCAGTTCTTC.

This chain uses TRBV19 with TRBJ1-5; possible D gene TRBD1, 5 bases. Germline V gene data show CDR1 as LNHDA and CDR2 as SQIVND (reference sequence). CDR3 length equals 14 residues. Deletions cut 4 bases from V and 2 bases from J, with 9 bases between. The CDR3 reads CASSKGDGNQPQHF. CDR3 DNA: TGTGCCAGTAGTAAAGGGGACGGCAATCAGCCCCAGCATTTT.

CDR3 loop: CSARSGLDRSNTEAFF. The CDR3, as DNA: TGCAGTGCTAGAAGCGGGTTAGACAGGAGTAACACTGAAGCTTTCTTT. J is TRBJ1-1 and V is TRBV20-1, with D possibly being TRBD1 (6 bases). The CDR3 has 16 residues. Per germline, CDR1 DFQATT and CDR2 SNEGSKA (reference sequence). V was shortened by 2 bases and J by 2 bases, with 18 bases between the two germline ends.

This clonotype has just one count. The CDR3 loop reads CSASIAGTTNYGYTF. The CDR3, as DNA: TGCAGTGCTAGTATTGCCGGGACTACTAACTATGGCTACACCTTC. The chain employs TRBV20-1 and TRBJ1-2, with D maybe TRBD1 (5 bases). The germline V gene encodes CDR1 DFQATT and CDR2 SNEGSKA (reference sequence). This CDR3 has 15 amino acids. V lost 3 bases and J 0 bases, leaving 14 bases between the germline ends.

The chain has TRBV7-3 and TRBJ1-2; D remains unclear. CDR3 length: 13 residues. V was clipped by 5 bases and J by 2 bases, with 9 bases between them. CDR1 and CDR2 from the germline V gene are SGHTA and FQGTGA. DNA for the CDR3: TGTGCCAGCAGCCCACGATGGAACTATGGCTACACCTTC. This sequence encodes CASSPRWNYGYTF.

The chain is built from TRBV12-3 or TRBV12-4 and TRBJ2-5, with TRBD1 identical over 8 bases. The V segment lost 3 bases and the J segment 5 bases; nucleotides outside the gene matches: 5. This CDR3 comprises 14 residues. The CDR3, as DNA: TGTGCCAGCAGTTTCATACAGGGGGATGAGACCCAGTACTTC. This translates into CASSFIQGDETQYF.

The rearrangement links TRBV7-2 to TRBJ2-3; D unresolved. Trimming removed 5 bases from V and 4 bases from J, with 10 bases in between. Germline V gives CDR1 SGHTA, CDR2 FQGNSA. This CDR3 has 13 residues. CDR3: CASSQPAADTQYF. The CDR3 DNA reads TGTGCCAGCAGCCAACCGGCGGCAGATACGCAGTATTTT.

This clonotype appeared a single time. The genes are TRBV4-2 and TRBJ2-1, with 8 bases identical to TRBD2. CDR1 and CDR2 from the germline V gene are LGHNA and YNFKEQ. The CDR3 has 18 amino acids. With 0 bases clipped from V and 7 bases from J, the junction kept 14 bases outside the gene matches. DNA of the CDR3: TGTGCCAGCAGCCAAGATCGTTTTAGCGGGACTAGGTCTAATGAGCAGTTCTTC. This translates into CASSQDRFSGTRSNEQFF.

This chain joins TRBV7-8 and TRBJ1-5, with D unclear. CDR3 length equals 18 residues. Looked up from germline, CDR1 is SGHVS and CDR2 is FQNEAQ. V was clipped by 5 bases and J by 6 bases, with 26 bases between them. DNA for the CDR3: TGTGCCAGCAGCCCGCTATACCTACAGCGGATCGAACCTCAGCCCCAGCATTTT. It is translated as CASSPLYLQRIEPQPQHF.

This chain joins TRBV11-3 and TRBJ2-7; 14 bases are shared with TRBD2. The end of the DNA is better explained by TRBJ2-5, so the J call may be wrong. The germline CDR1 and CDR2 sequences are SGHNT and YENEEA. The CDR3 contains 13 residues. The CDR3 nucleotides read TGTGCCAGCGGGACTAGCGGGGGCGAGACCCAGTACTTC. Residues: CASGTSGGETQYF.

The rearrangement uses TRBV6-1 and TRBJ1-2, with 10 bases matching TRBD1. The length of the CDR3 is 13 residues. With 6 bases clipped from V and 8 bases from J, the junction kept 6 bases outside the gene matches. Per the germline V gene, CDR1 is MNHNS and CDR2 is SASEGT. The CDR3 sequence is CASRKDRGKGYTF. The DNA of the CDR3 is TGTGCCAGCAGAAAGGACAGGGGGAAGGGCTACACCTTC.